This is a list of T cell receptor beta chains from one sample in a study of blood T cell repertoires in COVID-19. The protocol was immunoSEQ multiplex PCR, while the TCRdb copy is restricted to in-frame clones and leaves out a portion. Of about 270,000 clones in the sample, 83% are singletons; the top ten hold 7.5% to 10%. The specimen was peripheral blood. Every receptor here comes from a woman between 50 and 59 years old who had recovered from COVID-19. Both conserved end residues are part of each CDR3. A D gene is named only where the DNA matches it firmly. Rows may omit the clone size; those that give it use once, few, many or a size class.

J	size	V	D	DNA	CDR3
TRBJ2-5	-	TRBV4-3	TRBD1	TGCGCCAGCAGCCATAACAGGGGTGGGGAGACCCAGTACTTC	CASSHNRGGETQYF
TRBJ2-7	-	TRBV6-5	-	TGTGCCAGCAGGGGGGACAATTCCTACGAGCAGTACTTC	CASRGDNSYEQYF
TRBJ1-4	-	TRBV7-9	-	TGTGCCAGCAGCCCTCCCCTTTCAGGGAATGAAAAACTGTTTTTT	CASSPPLSGNEKLFF
TRBJ1-2	-	TRBV18	-	TGTGCCAGCTTCAGTTACAGGGATGGCTACACCTTC	CASFSYRDGYTF
TRBJ1-4	-	TRBV19	TRBD1	TGTGCCAGTAGTATACCGGGACAGGGAGGAGAAAAACTGTTTTTT	CASSIPGQGGEKLFF
TRBJ2-7	-	TRBV19	TRBD1	TGTGCCAGTTCGGGGAGGAGGCGGGACAGGGGGCGTGAAAAACCCGAGCAGTACTTC	CASSGRRRDRGREKPEQYF
TRBJ2-2	-	TRBV28	TRBD1	TGTGCCAACAGTCCCACCGACAGGGTCGGGGAGCTGTTTTTT	CANSPTDRVGELFF
TRBJ2-1	-	TRBV3-1/TRBV3-2	-	TGTGCCAGCAGCCACGCGGGGACCAACTACAATGAGCAGTTCTTC	CASSHAGTNYNEQFF
TRBJ1-5	-	TRBV19	-	TGTGCCAGTAGTATACCCACAGGTAATCAGCCCCAGCATTTT	CASSIPTGNQPQHF
TRBJ1-6	once	TRBV6-5	-	TGTGCCAGCAGCGAGAGGGGGGGGTGGTCACCCCTCCACTTT	CASSERGGWSPLHF
TRBJ2-5	-	TRBV4-1	-	TGCGCCAGCAGCCAAACCAGGGACTCTAAAGAGACCCAGTACTTC	CASSQTRDSKETQYF
TRBJ2-5	-	TRBV3-1/TRBV3-2	-	TGTGCCAGCAGAACATTGGGGGCGGGGGAAGAGACCCAGTACTTC	CASRTLGAGEETQYF
TRBJ1-3	-	TRBV15	TRBD1	TGTGCCACCAGCAGAGATTCCGGGACAGGCAAAAACACCATATATTTT	CATSRDSGTGKNTIYF
TRBJ2-1	-	TRBV3-1/TRBV3-2	-	TGTGCCAGCAGCCCCCTCCAGGGGTCGTACAATGAGCAGTTCTTC	CASSPLQGSYNEQFF
TRBJ1-2	-	TRBV29-1	TRBD1	TGCAGCACCTCGACAGGGGGCAGTGGCTACACCTTC	CSTSTGGSGYTF
TRBJ1-5	-	TRBV30	-	TGTGCCTGGAGTGACGTGACAGCCGATCAGCCCCAGCATTTT	CAWSDVTADQPQHF
TRBJ2-5	-	TRBV10-3	TRBD1	TGTGCCATCAGTGAGTCGACTGATAGGACAGGGGGACAAGAGACCCAGTACTTC	CAISESTDRTGGQETQYF
TRBJ1-3	once	TRBV30	-	TGTGCCTGGAGTCTGGTGCGGGGAAACACCATATATTTT	CAWSLVRGNTIYF
TRBJ2-5	-	TRBV2	TRBD1	TGTGCCAGCATGAGGGACAGGGGTAGAGGGACCCAGTACTTC	CASMRDRGRGTQYF
TRBJ2-3	-	TRBV5-1	TRBD2	TGCGCCAGCAGCCCCCCGCTAGCGGGGGGCCCAGATACGCAGTATTTT	CASSPPLAGGPDTQYF
TRBJ2-2	-	TRBV9	TRBD1	TGTGCCAGCAGCCAGGACAGGGGGCGAACCGGGGAGCTGTTTTTT	CASSQDRGRTGELFF
TRBJ1-2	-	TRBV7-2	-	TGTGCCAGCAGCCCGCGTCTCTCCTATGGCTACACCTTC	CASSPRLSYGYTF
TRBJ2-5	few	TRBV25-1	-	TGTGCCAGCAGTGAATCCCCAGGGCGGCCGGGCCAAGAGACCCAGTACTTC	CASSESPGRPGQETQYF
TRBJ2-1	-	TRBV19	TRBD2	TGTGCCAGTAGTCCCCTAGCGGGGTCCTACAATGAGCAGTTCTTC	CASSPLAGSYNEQFF
TRBJ1-2	-	TRBV7-9	-	TGTGCCAGCAGGGGGGCTGGGCAGGGAGCGTCCAACTATGGCTACACCTTC	CASRGAGQGASNYGYTF
TRBJ1-4	-	TRBV10-1	TRBD1	TGCGCCAGCAGCCTCGGGACAGCTAATGAAAAACTGTTTTTT	CASSLGTANEKLFF
TRBJ1-1	-	TRBV4-1	-	TGCGCCAGCAGAGACCGGGGGTCGAACACTGAAGCTTTCTTT	CASRDRGSNTEAFF
TRBJ2-7	once	TRBV30	TRBD1	TGTGCCTGGAGCTTCGGGACAGGGAACGAGCAGTACTTC	CAWSFGTGNEQYF
TRBJ2-5	-	TRBV9	TRBD2	TGTGCCAGCAGCGTAGCGGGGGGACCCCAAGAGACCCAGTACTTC	CASSVAGGPQETQYF
TRBJ2-5	-	TRBV28	-	TGTGCCAGCAGAAAATGGGCAGAGACCCAGTACTTC	CASRKWAETQYF
TRBJ2-1	-	TRBV10-3	TRBD2	TGTGCCACGACAACCGGGACTAGCGTTAATGAGCAGTTCTTC	CATTTGTSVNEQFF
TRBJ1-1	many	TRBV29-1	TRBD1	TGCAGCGTCTACCTGACAGGGTTGGGTAGCACTGAAGCTTTCTTT	CSVYLTGLGSTEAFF
TRBJ2-7	-	TRBV5-1	TRBD1	TGCGCCAGCAGCTTGGTGTACAGGGGGCAGTACGAGCAGTACTTC	CASSLVYRGQYEQYF
TRBJ1-2	-	TRBV28	TRBD1	TGTGCCAGCAGTTCAGCAGGGGGCCGTTATGGCTACACCTTC	CASSSAGGRYGYTF
TRBJ2-5	-	TRBV2	TRBD2	TGTGCCAGCAGTGAAAAACCTATAGCGGGGGGGTTATGGGAGACCCAGTACTTC	CASSEKPIAGGLWETQYF
TRBJ2-2	-	TRBV5-8	-	TGTGCCAGCAGCTTCCAGACAGCTCAATCCGGGGAGCTGTTTTTT	CASSFQTAQSGELFF
TRBJ1-1	-	TRBV30	-	TGTGCCTGGAGCAACGGGGGGGGGAGGACTGAAGCTTTCTTT	CAWSNGGGRTEAFF
TRBJ2-1	-	TRBV18	-	TGTGCCAGCTCACCTCCCCTAGGAGACTACAATGAGCAGTTCTTC	CASSPPLGDYNEQFF
TRBJ1-5	-	TRBV10-2	TRBD1	TGCGCCAGCAGTGAAGTGCAGGGGGCTATAGGTCGGCAGCCCCAGCATTTT	CASSEVQGAIGRQPQHF
TRBJ2-3	-	TRBV18	-	TGTGCCAGCTCACCTCCTAGCACAGATACGCAGTATTTT	CASSPPSTDTQYF
TRBJ2-2	-	TRBV25-1	-	TGTGCCAGCACCAGTTCGAACACCGGGGAGCTGTTTTTT	CASTSSNTGELFF
TRBJ1-1	-	TRBV19	-	TGTGCCAGTACCCCTCCCCGCAGAAACACTGAAGCTTTCTTT	CASTPPRRNTEAFF
TRBJ1-2	-	TRBV7-9	TRBD1	TGTGCCAGCAGCCTCATGCGGGACAGGGCTCGGGGCTACACCTTC	CASSLMRDRARGYTF
TRBJ1-1	-	TRBV10-1	TRBD1	TGCGCCAGCAGCCTCCCCCTGGACAGGCGCGACACTGAAGCTTTCTTT	CASSLPLDRRDTEAFF
TRBJ2-1	-	TRBV10-3	TRBD2	TGTGCCATCAGGGGGACTAGCAGACCCTACAATGAGCAGTTCTTC	CAIRGTSRPYNEQFF
TRBJ2-5	-	TRBV9	TRBD1	TGTGCCAGGGGGACAGTCCCAAGAAGGACCCAGTACTTC	CARGTVPRRTQYF
TRBJ2-3	few	TRBV30	TRBD2	TGTGCCTGGAGATTAGCGGGAGCGGTTTACACAGATACGCAGTATTTT	CAWRLAGAVYTDTQYF
TRBJ1-5	-	TRBV14	-	TGTGCCAGCAGCCTCCGGGGAGGTCAGCCCCAGCATTTT	CASSLRGGQPQHF
TRBJ2-7	-	TRBV4-3	TRBD1	TGCGCCAGCAGCCCGCGACAGGGGGCCAGCTACGAGCAGTACTTC	CASSPRQGASYEQYF
TRBJ2-7	-	TRBV18	-	TGTGCCAGCTCTCCCATTCAAGACACCTACGAGCAGTACTTC	CASSPIQDTYEQYF